The clone carrying this T cell receptor beta chain was recorded a few times. CDR3 length: 13 amino acids. Trimming removed 11 bases from V and 5 bases from J; junction bases left unmatched: 8. Per germline, CDR1 ENHRY and CDR2 SYGVKD. This record belongs to a study of patients and donors after allogeneic stem cell transplantation. Each CDR3 protein is one row after TCRdb ran MiXCR on the RT-PCR reads. The sample has roughly 880,000 distinct CDR3 sequences; roughly 18% are singletons. Sequencing input: blood, either unsorted or a sorted T cell fraction (not recorded which). The rearrangement links TRBV10-3 to TRBJ2-5, with 10 bases aligning to TRBD2. The TCR comes from a human donor who was either an allogeneic HSCT recipient or a stem cell or donor lymphocyte infusion donor (not recorded which). It is not recorded whose cells these are; they may come from a transplant donor. CDR3 bases: TGTGCCGCCCAGCCAGCGGGAGGGGAGACCCAGTACTTC. Translated: CAAQPAGGETQYF.